This T cell receptor (beta chain) was documented in a study of T cell repertoires in cytomegalovirus infection (dated by TCRdb to the late 2010s). Regarding the research as a whole: Alongside well-studied HLA-B-restricted epitopes, the peptide stimulations were aimed at recently identified HLA-C-restricted CMV epitopes, whose presentation resists viral immunomodulation. The HLA type of each donor mattered for the analysis, because public TCR beta signatures pointed to carriage of CMV infection along with the matching HLA type.

The meaning of the sample's treatment or condition label: in vitro stimulation with specific CMV peptide epitopes to enrich CMV-specific T cells. Spanning cysteine to phenylalanine, the CDR3 consists of 16 amino acids. Just CDR3 DNA is preserved here, 48 bases in frame from base 1. After removal of 3 bases from V and 0 bases from J, the junction retains 5 bases not matched to a gene. CDR1 and CDR2 were assigned from the germline V gene (reference sequence) as DFQATT and SNEGSKA. The run used an Illumina HiSeq 1500. TCRdb reprocessing: public reads trimmed at Q25 with fastp, clones called with MiXCR, in-frame beta chains kept. For every CDR3 protein sequence, its rows merge into one entry that carries the most common genes and DNA. This sample lists around 95,000 distinct CDR3 sequences; around 32% were detected once. Of the sample, around 68% is held by the ten largest clones. Study-wide conclusions, independent of this receptor: Carriers of CMV infection plus the relevant HLA type were discriminated by the cumulative frequency of public TCR beta family members in the study cohort and in an independent roughly 350-donor cohort. The ex vivo response was dominated by HLA-C-restricted CMV-specific TCR beta clonotypes, which also provided the single most frequent clonotype in two of eight donors.

This clonotype was counted once. Its antigen remains undetermined. No qualities accompany the bases; no much larger clone lies one base away. One read is thin evidence. The specimen was CD8+ T cells from cultured PBMCs, collected from culture after CMV antigen stimulation. The chain uses TRBV20-1 and TRBJ2-3; 11 central bases correspond to TRBD2. This clonotype originated in a human donor in good health (CMV status not recorded). Some clones in this sample may be carry-over from other donors' samples. The sequence in DNA is TGCAGTGCTAGGGGGACTAGCGGACCTAGCACAGATACGCAGTATTTT. It specifies CSARGTSGPSTDTQYF.